A selection of T cell receptor beta chains follows, all from one sample in a study of blood T cell repertoires in COVID-19. Measured with immunoSEQ multiplex PCR; TCRdb has only the in-frame clones, and not every one. The data contain about 170,000 clones, approximately 81% of them singletons. Input material: peripheral blood. All receptors come from a human donor with acute or convalescent COVID-19. The donor label of this sample is uncertain. Both conserved end residues are part of each CDR3. D genes are given only for firm matches. Expanded clones get a size class; other rows say once, few or many, or leave the size out.

>TRBD2|TRBV6-2/TRBV6-3|.|TRBJ2-5
TGTGCCAGCAGTCGCATGACACCCCAGCGGGGGAACTGGGAGACCCAGTACTTC
CASSRMTPQRGNWETQYF
>.|TRBV7-9|.|TRBJ2-1
TGTGCCAGCAGCCCGATCCCACAGGATTACCTCAATGAGCAGTTCTTC
CASSPIPQDYLNEQFF
>.|TRBV27|.|TRBJ1-2
TGTGCCAGCAGTCCCTGGACAGCTAACTATGGCTACACCTTC
CASSPWTANYGYTF
>TRBD1|TRBV5-8|.|TRBJ1-5
TGTGCCAGCAGCTTGGGAGGGACAGATTTTCAGCCCCAGCATTTT
CASSLGGTDFQPQHF
>.|TRBV2|once|TRBJ2-1
TGTGCCAGCAGTGTAATCAGGGGTAACAATGAGCAGTTCTTC
CASSVIRGNNEQFF
>.|TRBV30|.|TRBJ1-1
TGTGCCTGGAATGGACAGATGAACACTGAAGCTTTCTTT
CAWNGQMNTEAFF
>.|TRBV7-2|.|TRBJ2-1
TGTGCCAGCAGCTTAGGTAGGGGGAACGATGAGCAGTTCTTC
CASSLGRGNDEQFF
>.|TRBV6-2/TRBV6-3|.|TRBJ1-2
TGTGCCAGCAGTGACCAGAGGCTTGGCTATGGCTACACCTTC
CASSDQRLGYGYTF
>.|TRBV5-4|.|TRBJ1-3
TGTGCCAGCAGCTTAGATCAGGGTCCTGGAAACACCATATATTTT
CASSLDQGPGNTIYF
>TRBD2|TRBV5-1|.|TRBJ2-1
TGCGCCAGCAACGATCTAGCGGTCCCATACAATGAGCAGTTCTTC
CASNDLAVPYNEQFF
>.|TRBV9|.|TRBJ1-1
TGTGCCAGCAGCGCCGCCCCCCAGGTGAACACTGAAGCTTTCTTT
CASSAAPQVNTEAFF
>.|TRBV7-9|.|TRBJ2-7
TGTGCCAGCAGCTTAGCGGCCGAGCAGTACTTC
CASSLAAEQYF
>.|TRBV5-5|.|TRBJ1-2
TGTGCCAGCAGCTTACGGGAGGACTATGGCTACACCTTC
CASSLREDYGYTF
>.|TRBV5-7|.|TRBJ1-2
TGTGCCAGCAGATACGTCCGGGGGGCTCTTGGCTACACCTTC
CASRYVRGALGYTF
>.|TRBV6-5|once|TRBJ2-3
TGTGCCAGCAGTCATCAGGGAAGGGACACAGATACGCAGTATTTT
CASSHQGRDTDTQYF
>TRBD1|TRBV11-2|.|TRBJ1-2
TGTGCCAGCAGCCCCTCTATGGGACAGCCCGGCTACACCTTC
CASSPSMGQPGYTF
>TRBD2|TRBV19|.|TRBJ2-7
TGTGCCAGTAGTCAAGTAGCGGGGGCCTCTAGGAACGAGCAGTACTTC
CASSQVAGASRNEQYF
>.|TRBV9|few|TRBJ2-3
TGTGCCAGCAGCGCCGGACTTACCACAGATACGCAGTATTTT
CASSAGLTTDTQYF
>TRBD2|TRBV27|.|TRBJ2-2
TGTGCCAGCAAGTATAGCGGGGGGGCGTACACCGGGGAGCTGTTTTTT
CASKYSGGAYTGELFF
>.|TRBV6-5|.|TRBJ1-4
TGTGCCAGCAGCACTACAGGGCGGTCTAATGAAAAACTGTTTTTT
CASSTTGRSNEKLFF
>TRBD2|TRBV7-2|.|TRBJ2-5
TGTGCCAGCAGCTTTGGACTAGCGGGGGGGCGAGAGACCCAGTACTTC
CASSFGLAGGRETQYF
>.|TRBV10-1|few|TRBJ2-5
TGCGCCAGCAGTGGACAGTTACAAGAGACCCAGTACTTC
CASSGQLQETQYF
>.|TRBV7-9|.|TRBJ1-2
TGTGCCAGCAGCTTAGTGGGGCAGCTCTATGGCTACACCTTC
CASSLVGQLYGYTF
>.|TRBV5-1|.|TRBJ2-3
TGCGCCAGCAGCTTGCTCTCTGCGAGCACAGATACGCAGTATTTT
CASSLLSASTDTQYF
>TRBD1|TRBV19|.|TRBJ1-2
TGTGCCAGTAGTACCGGGACAGGGCACTCTGGCTACACCTTC
CASSTGTGHSGYTF
>.|TRBV18|few|TRBJ1-2
TGTGCCAGCTCACCACCCGGGGAGGCGCTATCGGATGGGTATGGCTACACCTTC
CASSPPGEALSDGYGYTF
>TRBD1|TRBV29-1|.|TRBJ2-1
TGCAGCGCCGGACAGGCTTCCTCGACCTACAATGAGCAGTTCTTC
CSAGQASSTYNEQFF
>TRBD1|TRBV18|.|TRBJ1-1
TGTGCCAGCTCACAACAGGGGTACACTGAAGCTTTCTTT
CASSQQGYTEAFF